A selection of T cell receptor beta chains follows, all from one sample in a study of metastatic and nonmetastatic thyroid tumors. MiXCR reprocessed the PCR reads for TCRdb. This table holds 20,000 or so clones, 27% found once. The sequencing input was blood. These receptors were obtained from a female donor with papillary thyroid cancer or a benign thyroid nodule (not recorded which). Some clones in this sample may be carry-over from other donors' samples. Both conserved end residues are part of each CDR3. The D gene is left open where the match is weak. Not all rows give a size; the values are once, few, many and, for expanded clones, a class.

13	TRBV19	-	-	TRBJ1-2	TGTGCCAGTAGTCCAGGGACGGGTGGTGGCTACACCTTC	CASSPGTGGGYTF
14	TRBV15	-	-	TRBJ1-1	TGTGCCACCAGCAGCCCCCTAAGAGGCACTGAAGCTTTCTTT	CATSSPLRGTEAFF
15	TRBV6-4	few	TRBD2	TRBJ2-2	TGTGCCAGCAGCGGTAGCGGGGGCTACACCGCGGAGCTGTTTTTT	CASSGSGGYTAELFF
14	TRBV20-1	-	-	TRBJ2-7	TGCAGTGCTAAAACCCTGGGGACATCGGGCGAGCAGTACTTC	CSAKTLGTSGEQYF
18	TRBV20-1	many	-	TRBJ2-6	TGCAGTGCTAGGGGACGTATTTCCCTCACGCGAGGGGCCAACGTCCTGACTTTC	CSARGRISLTRGANVLTF
15	TRBV20-1	-	-	TRBJ2-7	TGCAGTGCTTCACGGGCAGTCGTAGGATCGGACGAGCAGTACTTC	CSASRAVVGSDEQYF
16	TRBV7-8	many	TRBD2	TRBJ2-1	TGTGCCAGCAGCTCCATCGCGGGAGGGTTCTACAATGAGCAGTTCTTC	CASSSIAGGFYNEQFF
13	TRBV19	few	-	TRBJ1-5	TGTGCCAGTAGCCGGGACCTCCAGAGCCCCCAGCATTTT	CASSRDLQSPQHF
16	TRBV9	-	-	TRBJ2-3	TGTGCCAGCAGCGTAGAGATACTCAGGAACACAGATACGCAGTATTTT	CASSVEILRNTDTQYF
14	TRBV2	few	TRBD1	TRBJ1-1	TGTGCCAGCAGTCCCGCACAGGGGGGAGCTGAAGCTTTCTTT	CASSPAQGGAEAFF
15	TRBV6-1	-	-	TRBJ2-7	TGTGCCAGCAGTGAAGCGGGGGGTCAGGTTTACGAGCAGTACTTC	CASSEAGGQVYEQYF
15	TRBV30	-	-	TRBJ2-7	TGTGCCTGGAGTGTAGGAGGGAGTTACGTCTACGAGCAGTACTTC	CAWSVGGSYVYEQYF
13	TRBV28	few	-	TRBJ1-5	TGTGCCAGCAGGGGTACCCCCAATCAGCCCCAGCATTTT	CASRGTPNQPQHF
15	TRBV2	many	-	TRBJ2-3	TGTGCCAGCAGTGGCGCGGGCACCAACACAGATACGCAGTATTTT	CASSGAGTNTDTQYF
14	TRBV15	few	TRBD2	TRBJ2-1	TGTGCCACCAGCAGAATAGCGGGAGGTAATGAGCAGTTCTTC	CATSRIAGGNEQFF
15	TRBV20-1	many	TRBD2	TRBJ2-1	TGCAGTGCTAGAGATGCGACCCCCGGGGGGTATGAGCAGTTCTTC	CSARDATPGGYEQFF
14	TRBV5-1	-	TRBD1	TRBJ1-1	TGCGCCAGCAGCGTCCGGGACAGGGGAACTGAAGCTTTCTTT	CASSVRDRGTEAFF
14	TRBV6-1	-	-	TRBJ2-5	TGTGCCAGCGGTCGTGGAGGCGGGGAAGAGACCCAGTACTTC	CASGRGGGEETQYF
19	TRBV5-4	many	TRBD2	TRBJ2-1	TGTGCCAGCAGCTATGGACTAGCGGGAACGTATAGCTCCTACAATGAGCAGTTCTTC	CASSYGLAGTYSSYNEQFF
16	TRBV20-1	many	-	TRBJ2-7	TGCAGTGCTATCAGCACCGGACCCCAAGCACCCTACGAGCAGTACTTC	CSAISTGPQAPYEQYF
12	TRBV13	-	-	TRBJ2-7	TGTGCTAGCATCAGGGATAGGTACGAGCAGTACTTC	CASIRDRYEQYF
13	TRBV6-4	medium-sized	TRBD1	TRBJ1-2	TGTGCCAGCAGTGTAGGACAGGGGACGGGCTACACCTTC	CASSVGQGTGYTF
18	TRBV6-2/TRBV6-3	-	-	TRBJ1-1	TGTGCCAGCAGTTACTCATCGGGGGGGAGGGCAGTGCCCACTGAAGCTTTCTTT	CASSYSSGGRAVPTEAFF
17	TRBV20-1	many	-	TRBJ1-1	TGCAGTGCTAGAGATTGGGGGGGGGTCCGTACCAACACTGAAGCTTTCTTT	CSARDWGGVRTNTEAFF
15	TRBV28	medium-sized	TRBD1	TRBJ2-7	TGTGCCAGCAGTTTCGAGGGACAGGGGGTGTACGAGCAGTACTTC	CASSFEGQGVYEQYF
11	TRBV6-1	-	TRBD1	TRBJ1-2	TGTGCCAGCAGCCCCGGGACAGGGTTCACCTTC	CASSPGTGFTF
17	TRBV10-3	few	TRBD2	TRBJ2-7	TGTGCCATCAGTGGGTCTAGCGGGATCCTCGGGGCCTACGAGCAGTACTTC	CAISGSSGILGAYEQYF
15	TRBV28	few	-	TRBJ2-7	TGTGCCAGCAAAGTAGGGAGCACGGTGGTCCACGAGCAGTACTTC	CASKVGSTVVHEQYF
14	TRBV5-5	-	-	TRBJ2-3	TGTGCCAGCAGCTTGGGAGGGAGCGCAGATACGCAGTATTTT	CASSLGGSADTQYF
13	TRBV11-2	-	TRBD1	TRBJ1-5	TGTGCCAGCAGCATCGACAGGGATCAGCCCCAGCATTTT	CASSIDRDQPQHF
12	TRBV7-2	few	TRBD2	TRBJ2-7	TGTGCCAGCAGCGGGGGGGGCTACGAGCAGTACTTC	CASSGGGYEQYF
15	TRBV3-1	few	-	TRBJ1-4	TGTGCCAGCAGCGCCAGGGGTGGGGTAGATGAAAAACTGTTTTTT	CASSARGGVDEKLFF
15	TRBV20-1	many	TRBD1	TRBJ1-5	TGCAGTGCTAGATCTCTCACAGGGGAGGATCAGCCCCAGCATTTT	CSARSLTGEDQPQHF
12	TRBV2	medium-sized	-	TRBJ1-6	TGTGCCAGCAGTCAGGGTTCCGCACCCCTCCACTTT	CASSQGSAPLHF
15	TRBV2	many	TRBD2	TRBJ2-3	TGTGCCAGCAGTGAAGGACTAGCGGGCGCTGATACGCAGTATTTT	CASSEGLAGADTQYF
16	TRBV7-9	many	-	TRBJ2-2	TGTGCCAGCAGCTTGGCCGGGGGCATGGACACCGGGGAGCTGTTTTTT	CASSLAGGMDTGELFF
13	TRBV3-1	many	-	TRBJ2-3	TGTGCCAGCGGTGGGAGAGGGGGAGATACGCAGTATTTT	CASGGRGGDTQYF
15	TRBV28	few	-	TRBJ1-2	TGTGCCAGTAGTTTATCTGGGACCCTTGGGTATGGCTACACCTTC	CASSLSGTLGYGYTF
15	TRBV27	many	-	TRBJ1-4	TGTGCCAGCAGCTCACTGGGGGGGGCTAATGAAAAACTGTTTTTT	CASSSLGGANEKLFF
12	TRBV6-1	-	-	TRBJ2-7	TGTGCCAGCAGTGTTGAGGGCTACGAGCAGTACTTC	CASSVEGYEQYF
16	TRBV27	medium-sized	-	TRBJ1-5	TGTGCCAGCAGTTTAGGAGGGGATCGCAGCAATCAGCCCCAGCATTTT	CASSLGGDRSNQPQHF
14	TRBV19	medium-sized	-	TRBJ2-3	TGTGCCAGTAGTATGGTGGGGCGCACAGATACGCAGTATTTT	CASSMVGRTDTQYF
18	TRBV20-1	-	TRBD2	TRBJ2-1	TGCAGTGCTAGCAGTCCCGCGCGGAGGGCTAGCGGGGTCAATGAGCAGTTCTTT	CSASSPARRASGVNEQFF
11	TRBV27	few	-	TRBJ2-3	TGTGCCAGCAGTTCCACCCATACGCAGTATTTT	CASSSTHTQYF
13	TRBV19	few	TRBD1	TRBJ1-4	TGTGCCAGTAAAAGGCAGGGGGATGAAAAACTGTTTTTT	CASKRQGDEKLFF
14	TRBV12-3/TRBV12-4	many	-	TRBJ1-2	TGTGCCAGCAGTCCCGGTGCAGCGAACTATGGCTACACCTTC	CASSPGAANYGYTF
13	TRBV18	-	-	TRBJ2-7	TGTGCCAGCTCACCAAAGGGGTCTGACGAGCAGTACTTC	CASSPKGSDEQYF
13	TRBV5-6	-	-	TRBJ2-1	TGTGCCAGCAGCTCCGGGACACGCGATGAGCAGTTCTTC	CASSSGTRDEQFF
15	TRBV5-1	many	TRBD1	TRBJ1-1	TGCGCCAGCATCCCAGGGGGCGGTTTGAACACTGAAGCTTTCTTT	CASIPGGGLNTEAFF
12	TRBV11-2	many	-	TRBJ2-7	TGTGCCAGCAGCCAAAACAGCTACGAGCAGTACTTC	CASSQNSYEQYF
17	TRBV30	-	-	TRBJ1-2	TGTGCCTGGAGTGTATCCATGGGACAAGAAGCTAACTATGGCTACACCTTC	CAWSVSMGQEANYGYTF
14	TRBV3-1	many	TRBD1	TRBJ2-7	TGTGCCAGCAGCCAAGTTGCGACAGGGTACGAGCAGTACTTC	CASSQVATGYEQYF
13	TRBV19	many	-	TRBJ2-4	TGTGCCAGTAGTACCGGACTACTAAACATTCAGTACTTC	CASSTGLLNIQYF